The 29 T cell receptor beta chains in this list originate from one sample, sequenced in a study of early T cells in non-severe SARS-CoV-2 infection. TCRdb fed the 5' RACE reads into MiXCR, producing one record per CDR3 protein. The repertoire includes 85,000 to 100,000 distinct CDR3 sequences, around 10% of them detected once, and approximately 5% sits in the top ten. What was sequenced was whole blood. All receptors derive from an adult who was a healthcare worker with PCR-confirmed SARS-CoV-2 infection or an uninfected control (not recorded which).

The sample holds a few counts of this clonotype. The chain employs TRBV9 and TRBJ2-4, with D tentatively TRBD1 or TRBD2 (5 bases each). Germline V CDR1 and CDR2: SGDLS, YYNGEE. This CDR3 contains 15 residues. V was shortened by 2 bases and J by 4 bases, with 13 bases between the two germline ends. The CDR3, as DNA: TGTGCCAGCAGCGTCTCCGGGACGGCGAAAAACATTCAGTACTTC. This sequence encodes CASSVSGTAKNIQYF. Filled out from reference TRBV9 and TRBJ2-4, the complete variable domain reads DSGVTQTPKHLITATGQRVTLRCSPRSGDLSVYWYQQSLDQGLQFLIQYYNGEERAKGNILERFSAQQFPDLHSELNLSSLELGDSALYFCASSVSGTAKNIQYFGAGTRLSVL.

This clonotype was counted only a few times. This chain links TRBV6-2 or TRBV6-3 with TRBJ2-1; TRBD1 agrees at 10 bases. The CDR3 sequence is 15 residues long. Germline V gives CDR1 MNHEY, CDR2 SVGEGT. With V trimmed by 5 bases and J by 7 bases, 8 bases remained unmatched. The CDR3 nucleotides are TGTGCCAGCAGTCTCCGGGACAGGGGCGGGAATGAGCAGTTCTTC. Amino acids: CASSLRDRGGNEQFF.

In this sample, this clonotype turned up a few times. The gene calls are TRBV5-1 and TRBJ2-7, with 7 bases lining up with TRBD2. There are 15 residues in the CDR3. The V segment lost 0 bases and the J segment 2 bases; nucleotides outside the gene matches: 5. Germline CDR1 SGHRS, CDR2 YFSETQ. This CDR3 reads CASSLGSGLTYEQYF. The DNA of the CDR3 is TGCGCCAGCAGCTTGGGTAGCGGGCTAACCTACGAGCAGTACTTC.

The rearrangement joins TRBV5-6 to TRBJ1-4; a possible D gene is TRBD1 (5 bases). The V gene lost 0 bases and the J gene lost 6 bases, with 18 bases spanning the gap. The germline V gene encodes CDR1 SGHDT and CDR2 YYEEEE. The CDR3 consists of 17 residues. In DNA form, the CDR3 reads TGTGCCAGCAGCTTGGCTCTCCAAGGAGGGACCCATGAAAAACTGTTTTTT. Its protein product is CASSLALQGGTHEKLFF.

This clonotype was detected a few times. J is TRBJ2-2 and V is TRBV28; 7 bases line up with TRBD1. CDR1 is MDHEN and CDR2 is SYDVKM in the germline V gene. The V and J ends lost 3 bases and 5 bases, in that order; junction bases with no gene match: 9. This CDR3 comprises 16 residues. The CDR3 nucleotides read TGTGCCAGCAGTTTTGAGACAGGGCGGTGGACCGGGGAGCTGTTTTTT. The encoded protein is CASSFETGRWTGELFF.

This clonotype was recorded a few times. The V gene is TRBV27, the J gene TRBJ1-1; TRBD1 might be the D (5 bases). Per germline, CDR1 MNHEY and CDR2 SMNVEV (reference sequence). The CDR3 has 16 residues. Trimming pared 6 bases from V and 1 base from J, leaving 18 bases between. This CDR3 is CASSLSPLTANTEAFF. The CDR3 bases are TGTGCCAGCAGCTTAAGTCCCTTGACAGCGAACACTGAAGCTTTCTTT.

The table lists this clonotype with many counts. The CDR3 region has the DNA TGCAGCGTTGGGCAGGGCTACAATGAGCAGTTCTTC. It specifies CSVGQGYNEQFF. The genes are TRBV29-1 and TRBJ2-1; the D gene is possibly TRBD1 (5 bases). V lost 4 bases to trimming and J lost 3 bases, with 7 bases between them. Germline V gene lookup returns CDR1 SQVTM and CDR2 ANQGSEA. The CDR3 runs 12 residues.

This clonotype has at least ten counts. The chain has TRBV11-2 and TRBJ2-1, with a possible D match to TRBD2 (7 bases). This CDR3 is 15 amino acids long. V was clipped by 5 bases and J by 4 bases, with 15 bases between them. Looked up from germline, CDR1 is SGHAT and CDR2 is FQNNGV. CDR3 residues: CASSPPGGAYNEQFF. In nucleotides, the CDR3 is TGTGCCAGCAGCCCGCCGGGGGGCGCATACAATGAGCAGTTCTTC.

This clonotype was picked up a small number of times. V is TRBV7-9 and J is TRBJ2-7; D gene ambiguous. Trimming took 6 bases from V and 6 from J, leaving 12 bases between them. CDR1 SEHNR and CDR2 FQNEAQ come from the germline V gene (reference sequence). The CDR3 has 12 amino acids. This CDR3 is CASRALVSEQYF. The DNA of the CDR3 is TGTGCCAGCAGAGCCCTAGTCTCCGAGCAGTACTTC. The full variable domain, with the rest looked up from reference TRBV7-9 and TRBJ2-7, is DTGVSQNPRHKITKRGQNVTFRCDPISEHNRLYWYRQTLGQGPEFLTYFQNEAQLEKSRLLSDRFSAERPKGSFSTLEIQRTEQGDSAMYLCASRALVSEQYFGPGTRLTVT.

The chain employs TRBV19 and TRBJ2-3; 10 bases align to TRBD1. After removal of 7 bases from V and 2 bases from J, the junction contained 18 bases not matched to a gene. This CDR3 is built from 19 residues. Germline CDR1 LNHDA, CDR2 SQIVND (reference sequence). As DNA, the CDR3 is TGTGCCAGTACCCCTTTTTATGAGACAGGGGGCTTTTCCACAGATACGCAGTATTTT. As protein: CASTPFYETGGFSTDTQYF.

The chain combines TRBV28 with TRBJ2-7; the D gene is possibly TRBD1 (5 bases). The germline V and J ends were trimmed by 4 bases and 6 bases, with 13 bases remaining between them. The CDR3 length is 13 residues. Germline CDR1 and CDR2: MDHEN and SYDVKM. The CDR3 DNA reads as TGTGCCAGCAGTTCCTCAGGGTCAGGCGAGCAGTACTTC. This encodes CASSSSGSGEQYF. The full variable domain, its missing parts supplied by reference TRBV28 and TRBJ2-7, is DVKVTQSSRYLVKRTGEKVFLECVQDMDHENMFWYRQDPGLGLRLIYFSYDVKMKEKGDIPEGYSVSREKKERFSLILESASTNQTSMYLCASSSSGSGEQYFGPGTRLTVT.

The chain couples TRBV2 to TRBJ2-7, with unresolved D. The CDR3 sequence is 13 residues long. The germline V gene encodes CDR1 SNHLY and CDR2 FYNNEI. Trimming removed 6 bases at V and 0 bases at J, with 9 bases between. The CDR3: CASRTWASYEQYF. As DNA, the CDR3 is TGTGCCAGCAGAACCTGGGCCTCCTACGAGCAGTACTTC.

The J gene is TRBJ1-6, the V gene TRBV4-1; maybe TRBD1 (6 bases). In germline, CDR1 is MGHRA, CDR2 YSYEKL. Trimming cost V 0 bases and J 9 bases, with 24 bases left between them. The CDR3 totals 19 residues. The CDR3 DNA sequence: TGCGCCAGCAGCCAAGAGGCCCCGTTTATTGCAGGGGCGAGTTCACCCCTCCACTTT. Protein sequence: CASSQEAPFIAGASSPLHF.

This clonotype was seen only a few times. V usage is TRBV7-9 and J usage is TRBJ1-1; 7 bases map to TRBD1. V was pared by 5 bases and J by 4 bases, with 10 bases of the junction left unmatched. This CDR3 is built from 15 residues. CDR1 and CDR2 (germline): SEHNR, FQNEAQ (reference sequence). Here the CDR3 reads CASSAKVQGLTEAFF. CDR3 DNA sequence: TGTGCCAGCAGCGCTAAGGTACAGGGGCTCACTGAAGCTTTCTTT.

The chain joins TRBV5-6 to TRBJ2-1; 10 positions agree with TRBD1. The CDR3 is made up of 15 amino acids. CDR1 SGHDT and CDR2 YYEEEE come from the germline V gene. Trimming cost V 4 bases and J 7 bases; bases outside gene matches: 8. This CDR3 reads CASSTDRGPRNEQFF. CDR3 bases: TGTGCCAGCAGCACTGACAGGGGGCCCAGGAATGAGCAGTTCTTC.

This clonotype occurred many times. The J gene is TRBJ1-5, the V gene TRBV19; D is perhaps TRBD1 (6 bases). The CDR3 has 14 residues. The V and J ends lost 7 bases and 3 bases respectively, with 13 bases between them. Germline assignment: CDR1 LNHDA and CDR2 SQIVND (reference sequence). In DNA form, the CDR3 reads TGTGCCAGTAAGCCGACAGGCCCCAATCAGCCCCAGCATTTT. Its protein product is CASKPTGPNQPQHF.

This clonotype was detected a few times. The chain has TRBV29-1 and TRBJ2-3, with D perhaps matching TRBD1 or TRBD2 (5 bases each). The germline V gene has CDR1 SQVTM and CDR2 ANQGSEA. This CDR3 comprises 17 residues. The ends were cut back, 0 bases at V and 4 bases at J, with 20 bases in the middle. Here the CDR3 reads CSVEDLTRQGAPDTQYF. The CDR3 DNA is TGCAGCGTTGAAGACTTGACCCGTCAGGGAGCACCAGATACGCAGTATTTT.

The chain recombines TRBV4-1 with TRBJ2-7; D remains ambiguous. Per the germline V gene, CDR1 is MGHRA and CDR2 is YSYEKL. V was cut by 4 bases and J by 6 bases, with 13 bases left in between. This CDR3 region has 13 residues. The CDR3 loop is CASSPFASGEQYF. The DNA of the CDR3 is TGCGCCAGCAGCCCCTTCGCGTCTGGCGAGCAGTACTTC.

The gene calls are TRBV29-1 and TRBJ1-4; the D is unclear. Germline CDR1 and CDR2: SQVTM and ANQGSEA. With 4 bases removed from V and 7 bases from J, the gap between germline ends came to 10 bases. This CDR3 contains 12 residues. This CDR3 reads CSVAGLGEKLFF. The CDR3 DNA is TGCAGCGTTGCGGGCCTCGGTGAAAAACTGTTTTTT.

There are a few counts of this clonotype. The gene calls are TRBV6-1 and TRBJ1-1, with 9 nucleotides matching TRBD1. With V trimmed by 4 bases and J by 5 bases, 5 bases remained unmatched. Germline CDR1 MNHNS, CDR2 SASEGT. The CDR3 runs 14 residues. CDR3 sequence (DNA): TGTGCCAGCAGTGGAGACAGGGGGTTTACTGAAGCTTTCTTT. Amino acids: CASSGDRGFTEAFF.

This clonotype has more than one count but fewer than ten. The rearrangement joins TRBV7-9 to TRBJ1-1, with D unresolved. Trimming removed 6 bases at V and 0 bases at J, with 14 bases between. Germline V gene sequence: CDR1 SEHNR, CDR2 FQNEAQ (reference sequence). This CDR3 has 15 residues. Here the CDR3 DNA reads TGTGCCAGCAGGCAAACTGTCGGGGTGAACACTGAAGCTTTCTTT. This codes for CASRQTVGVNTEAFF.

This clonotype was seen more than once but under ten times. The CDR3 reads CASSGSNTEAFF. The CDR3 nucleotides read TGTGCCAGCAGTGGGTCCAACACTGAAGCTTTCTTT. The genes are TRBV6-5 and TRBJ1-1; D remains ambiguous. V shed 5 bases and J shed 2 bases, with 6 bases lying between them. CDR3 size: 12 residues. Germline V CDR1 and CDR2: MNHEY, SVGAGI.

The sample holds many counts of this clonotype. The rearrangement uses TRBV10-3 and TRBJ1-5; D is unresolved. The V gene lost 3 bases and the J gene lost 14 bases, with 20 bases spanning the gap. The CDR3 has 14 residues. CDR1 is ENHRY and CDR2 is SYGVKD in the germline V gene. This CDR3 is CAISESGSTAPEHF. CDR3 DNA: TGTGCCATCAGTGAATCCGGGTCCACAGCCCCTGAGCATTTT.

In its sample, this clonotype was seen a few times. V gene TRBV4-1 combines with J gene TRBJ2-5; 8 positions agree with TRBD2. V lost 4 bases and J lost 2; bases outside the gene matches: 6. Germline V gene lookup returns CDR1 MGHRA and CDR2 YSYEKL. The CDR3 runs 15 residues. CDR3: CASSPERERQETQYF. CDR3 nucleotide sequence: TGCGCCAGCAGCCCAGAGCGGGAGCGACAAGAGACCCAGTACTTC.

The chain is built from TRBV19 and TRBJ1-1; D remains unclear. The V end was cut by 1 base, the J end by 1 base, with 7 bases between. CDR3 size: 14 residues. Germline V lookup: CDR1 LNHDA, CDR2 SQIVND (reference sequence). CDR3 region: CASSIGAGNTEAFF. The CDR3 DNA follows: TGTGCCAGTAGTATAGGGGCGGGGAACACTGAAGCTTTCTTT. Full variable domain (missing parts from reference TRBV19 and TRBJ1-1): DGGITQSPKYLFRKEGQNVTLSCEQNLNHDAMYWYRQDPGQGLRLIYYSQIVNDFQKGDIAEGYSVSREKKESFPLTVTSAQKNPTAFYLCASSIGAGNTEAFFGQGTRLTVV.

At least ten counts were recorded for this clonotype. The chain recombines TRBV27 with TRBJ1-6; D ambiguous. Between the trimmed V and J ends, which lost 6 bases and 2 bases, there was a span of 14 bases. The V gene's germline CDR1 is MNHEY and CDR2 SMNVEV (reference sequence). This CDR3 has 16 amino acids. CDR3 protein: CASREQRVTYNSPLHF. The CDR3 nucleotides read TGTGCCAGCAGGGAACAGCGTGTTACCTATAATTCACCCCTCCACTTT.

The table lists this clonotype with many counts. The chain links TRBV20-1 to TRBJ1-1, with TRBD1 matching over 7 bases. The junction had 2 bases not matched to a gene; V was cut back by 0 bases and J by 1 base. This CDR3 spans 14 amino acids. Germline assignment: CDR1 DFQATT and CDR2 SNEGSKA (reference sequence). The CDR3 nucleotides read TGCAGTGCTAGAGACCGGACAGGGAACACTGAAGCTTTCTTT. As protein: CSARDRTGNTEAFF.

The V and J genes are TRBV7-9 and TRBJ2-5; a possible D gene is TRBD1 (6 bases). Looked up from germline, CDR1 is SEHNR and CDR2 is FQNEAQ (reference sequence). The CDR3 runs 15 residues. V was shortened by 4 bases and J by 2 bases, with 14 bases between the two germline ends. The CDR3 is CASSSKGTSQETQYF. CDR3 DNA sequence: TGTGCCAGCAGCTCAAAAGGGACATCGCAAGAGACCCAGTACTTC.

The chain joins TRBV3-1 to TRBJ2-4, with D possibly TRBD1 on 6 matching bases. Trimming pared 4 bases from V and 5 bases from J, leaving 15 bases between. The germline CDR1 and CDR2 sequences are LGHDT and YNNKEL (reference sequence). This CDR3 is built from 15 residues. The chain's CDR3 is CASSRRQALENIQYF. CDR3 sequence (DNA): TGTGCCAGCAGCCGCAGACAGGCTCTTGAAAACATTCAGTACTTC.